Listed here are 17 T cell receptor beta chains from one sample, sequenced in a study of T cells in Graves' hyperthyroidism and ophthalmopathy. Using RNA transcripts as the source, TCR beta CDR3 regions were amplified. The HTBI primer set served for first-round RT-PCR of the TCR CDR3. Using its own MiXCR run on the multiplex PCR reads, TCRdb lists one record per CDR3 protein. The repertoire includes over 700,000 distinct CDR3 sequences, 35% to 40% of them detected once, and 8.9% sits in the top ten. The source material was blood. The receptors were gathered from a man younger than 35 with Graves' hyperthyroidism.

The V and J genes are TRBV12-3 or TRBV12-4 and TRBJ1-2, with TRBD1 matching over 10 bases. The CDR3 consists of 14 residues. The V gene end was trimmed by 5 bases and the J gene end by 4 bases; junction bases not matched to a gene: 4. In DNA form, the CDR3 reads TGTGCCAGCAGTGACAGGGGGCTAGGCTATGGCTACACCTTC. Residues: CASSDRGLGYGYTF.

The gene calls are TRBV28 and TRBJ1-5; no clear D. Trimming left V 5 bases short and J 5 bases short, with 7 bases between. The germline gives CDR1 MDHEN, CDR2 SYDVKM. The CDR3 is 12 residues long. The CDR3 DNA follows: TGTGCCAGCAGTGCGGCAGATCAGCCCCAGCATTTT. It codes for CASSAADQPQHF.

This clonotype was detected only a few times. The chain employs TRBV7-9 and TRBJ1-1, with TRBD1 as a possible D gene (6 bases). This CDR3 comprises 15 residues. V was shortened by 2 bases and J by 1 base, with 11 bases between the two germline ends. Looked up from germline, CDR1 is SEHNR and CDR2 is FQNEAQ (reference sequence). The chain's CDR3 is CASSLSLGGNTEAFF. The CDR3 bases are TGTGCCAGCAGCTTAAGTTTAGGGGGGAACACTGAAGCTTTCTTT.

In its sample, this clonotype was seen many times. The chain links TRBV19 to TRBJ1-2; 8 nucleotides align to TRBD1. The germline V gene encodes CDR1 LNHDA and CDR2 SQIVND (reference sequence). With V trimmed by 5 bases and J by 0 bases, 8 bases remained unmatched. There are 16 residues in the CDR3. The chain's CDR3 is CASSDGQGLTNYGYTF. In DNA form, the CDR3 reads TGTGCCAGTAGTGATGGACAGGGCCTCACTAACTATGGCTACACCTTC.

This clonotype has only a few counts. This chain joins TRBV19 and TRBJ1-1, with 10 positions matching TRBD1. V lost 4 bases and J lost 3; bases outside the gene matches: 5. The CDR3 is 15 residues long. Germline CDR1 and CDR2: LNHDA and SQIVND (reference sequence). The DNA for the CDR3 is TGTGCCAGTAGTACGAGTGGACAGGGGGACACTGAAGCTTTCTTT. The encoded protein is CASSTSGQGDTEAFF.

The V call is TRBV9, the J call TRBJ2-5, with D perhaps given as TRBD1 or TRBD2 (5 bases each). V was trimmed by 3 bases and J by 1 base, leaving 10 bases between them. CDR1 is SGDLS and CDR2 is YYNGEE in the germline V gene. The CDR3 spans 14 residues. The CDR3 DNA reads TGTGCCAGCAGCGATGGGACGGGCCAAGAGACCCAGTACTTC. As protein: CASSDGTGQETQYF.

V usage is TRBV20-1 and J usage is TRBJ2-7; 10 nucleotides align to TRBD2. CDR1 is DFQATT and CDR2 is SNEGSKA in the germline V gene (reference sequence). This CDR3 is built from 13 residues. The ends lost 5 bases at V and 3 bases at J; junction bases unmatched: 4. CDR3 nucleotide sequence: TGCAGTGCTCCCGGACTAGCGGACTACGAGCAGTACTTC. Its translation: CSAPGLADYEQYF.

This clonotype showed up many times. In nucleotides, the CDR3 is TGTGCCAGCAGCTTGTCCGGATGGAACACTGAAGCTTTCTTT. Translating it yields CASSLSGWNTEAFF. J is TRBJ1-1 and V is TRBV7-9; D is unclear. CDR3 size: 14 residues. Trimming took off 3 bases at V and 1 base at J, with 9 bases between the two ends. Germline CDR1 and CDR2: SEHNR and FQNEAQ (reference sequence). The complete variable domain, with remaining parts taken from reference TRBV7-9 and TRBJ1-1, reads DTGVSQNPRHKITKRGQNVTFRCDPISEHNRLYWYRQTLGQGPEFLTYFQNEAQLEKSRLLSDRFSAERPKGSFSTLEIQRTEQGDSAMYLCASSLSGWNTEAFFGQGTRLTVV.

This chain uses TRBV29-1 with TRBJ2-5; 9 bases fit TRBD1. The CDR3 is 13 residues long. The J segment lost 5 bases and the V segment lost 4 bases, leaving 5 bases of the junction unmatched. CDR1 is SQVTM, CDR2 ANQGSEA, per germline. CDR3 sequence: CSVGTGDSETQYF. CDR3 nucleotide sequence: TGCAGCGTTGGGACAGGGGATTCGGAGACCCAGTACTTC.

A remark on this clonotype: A much larger clonotype is one base distant, so this may be a read error. This chain links TRBV7-2 with TRBJ1-6; D not resolved. Trimming pared 5 bases from V and 5 bases from J, leaving 10 bases between. Germline V CDR1 and CDR2: SGHTA, FQGNSA. The CDR3 has 14 residues. CDR3 nucleotide sequence: TGTGCCAGCAGCCCCCGACGGGATAATTCACCCCTCCACTTT. Translated: CASSPRRDNSPLHF.

About this clonotype: One base away lies a much larger clone, so this may be a sequencing read error. Likely a read error: the CDR3 ends without its conserved phenylalanine or tryptophan. This chain uses TRBV7-9 with TRBJ1-2; TRBD1 might be the D (6 bases). The CDR3 consists of 13 residues. CDR1 and CDR2 from the germline V gene are SEHNR and FQNEAQ (reference sequence). The germline V and J ends were trimmed by 5 bases and 3 bases, with 10 bases remaining between them. The DNA of the CDR3 is TGTGCCAGCAGCCCGGACAGCTACTATGGCTACACCCTC. Translated: CASSPDSYYGYTL.

The chain is built from TRBV25-1 and TRBJ1-2; 7 bases match TRBD1. The ends lost 3 bases at V and 4 bases at J; junction bases unmatched: 5. The length of the CDR3 is 14 residues. The germline V gene encodes CDR1 MGHDK and CDR2 SYGVNS. DNA for the CDR3: TGTGCCAGCAGTGACACGGGACAGCCCTATGGCTACACCTTC. Encoded protein: CASSDTGQPYGYTF.

J is TRBJ2-7 and V is TRBV4-1; 8 bases are a match to TRBD2. The CDR3 spans 15 residues. J lost 0 bases, V lost 1 base, and 2 bases had no gene match. Germline CDR1 is MGHRA and CDR2 is YSYEKL. The CDR3 spells CASSQGGLGSYEQYF. In nucleotides, the CDR3 is TGCGCCAGCAGCCAAGGGGGACTAGGCTCCTACGAGCAGTACTTC.

The sample holds a few counts of this clonotype. The chain uses TRBV10-3 and TRBJ2-5; D perhaps matches TRBD1 (5 bases). V gave up 7 bases and J gave up 5 bases, with 14 bases separating them. Germline V gives CDR1 ENHRY, CDR2 SYGVKD. This CDR3 is 13 amino acids long. The CDR3 DNA is TGTGCCATCAAACAGGCGTCGATGGAGACCCAGTACTTC. As protein: CAIKQASMETQYF.

The chain recombines TRBV20-1 with TRBJ1-2, with D tentatively TRBD1 (5 bases). Germline CDR1 and CDR2: DFQATT and SNEGSKA (reference sequence). V dropped 6 bases and J dropped 3 bases, with 14 bases sitting between them. The CDR3 covers 13 residues. The CDR3 region is CSAAGTEDYGYTF. The CDR3 DNA sequence: TGCAGTGCGGCCGGGACGGAGGACTATGGCTACACCTTC.

This chain uses TRBV7-2 with TRBJ2-7; no clear D gene. The germline CDR1 and CDR2 sequences are SGHTA and FQGNSA. V gave up 6 bases and J gave up 6 bases, with 12 bases separating them. The CDR3 has 12 amino acids. The CDR3 reads CASSLKAGEQYF. The CDR3 coding sequence is TGTGCCAGCAGTTTAAAGGCTGGCGAGCAGTACTTC.

V gene TRBV19 combines with J gene TRBJ2-6; D unclear. V was cut by 5 bases and J by 5 bases, with 7 bases left in between. Germline V lookup: CDR1 LNHDA, CDR2 SQIVND (reference sequence). This CDR3 comprises 13 residues. This CDR3 is CASSAARANVLTF. CDR3 in DNA: TGTGCCAGTAGTGCCGCCCGGGCCAACGTCCTGACTTTC.